The 26 T cell receptor beta chains given below trace back to one sample, sequenced in a study of cytomegalovirus exposure and HLA in healthy donors. 60 Vbeta and 13 Jbeta primers were used in PCR. Sequenced by immunoSEQ multiplex PCR; TCRdb stores in-frame clones only, minus some. The sample data list tens of thousands of clones. What was sequenced was PBMCs. The receptors stem from a man aged 50 or older in good health and CMV-seronegative.

This chain joins TRBV4-2 and TRBJ1-3; D not resolved. In germline, CDR1 is LGHNA, CDR2 YNFKEQ. The CDR3 is made up of 17 amino acids. The V gene lost 0 bases and the J gene lost 4 bases, with 16 bases spanning the gap. CDR3 sequence: CASSQDSGEATGNTIYF. In nucleotides, the CDR3 is TGTGCCAGCAGCCAAGATAGCGGGGAAGCTACCGGAAACACCATATATTTT.

The chain is built from TRBV6-5 and TRBJ1-1; possibly TRBD1 for D (5 bases). V shed 0 bases and J shed 1 base, with 9 bases lying between them. The CDR3 covers 15 residues. The germline V gene has CDR1 MNHEY and CDR2 SVGAGI. The CDR3 nucleotides read TGTGCCAGCAGTTACTCAGGGGCAAGGAACACTGAAGCTTTCTTT. Its translation is CASSYSGARNTEAFF.

The chain combines TRBV29-1 with TRBJ1-5; D gene ambiguous. Germline loops: CDR1 SQVTM, CDR2 ANQGSEA. This CDR3 region has 13 residues. Trimming removed 2 bases from V and 4 bases from J, with 9 bases in between. The CDR3 bases are TGCAGCGTTGAAACGACAATGAATCAGCCCCAGCATTTT. Residues: CSVETTMNQPQHF.

V gene TRBV7-2 combines with J gene TRBJ1-5; 7 positions agree with TRBD1. Per the germline V gene, CDR1 is SGHTA and CDR2 is FQGNSA. CDR3 length: 15 residues. J gave up 3 bases and V 3 bases, and 5 bases lay outside the gene matches. The CDR3 loop is CASSFGRGFNQPQHF. DNA for the CDR3: TGTGCCAGCAGCTTTGGCAGGGGGTTCAATCAGCCCCAGCATTTT. Supplemented by reference TRBV7-2 and TRBJ1-5, the full variable domain reads GAGVSQSPSNKVTEKGKDVELRCDPISGHTALYWYRQSLGQGLEFLIYFQGNSAPDKSGLPSDRFSAERTGGSVSTLTIQRTQQEDSAVYLCASSFGRGFNQPQHFGDGTRLSIL.

The rearrangement joins TRBV19 to TRBJ1-5; D ambiguous. The V and J ends lost 1 base and 7 bases respectively, with 8 bases between them. The length of the CDR3 is 13 residues. Germline values: CDR1 LNHDA, CDR2 SQIVND (reference sequence). The DNA for the CDR3 is TGTGCCAGTAGTATAGCTGGAGGGCAGCCCCAGCATTTT. This codes for CASSIAGGQPQHF.

The chain carries TRBV7-9 and TRBJ1-3; D uncertain. The V and J ends lost 5 bases and 4 bases respectively, with 9 bases between them. Germline V gives CDR1 SEHNR, CDR2 FQNEAQ (reference sequence). This CDR3 region has 13 residues. CDR3 in amino acids: CASSGNSGNTIYF. The CDR3 DNA follows: TGTGCCAGCAGCGGCAATTCGGGAAACACCATATATTTT.

The chain employs TRBV7-9 and TRBJ2-1; weak D call: TRBD1 (6 bases). Germline CDR1 reads SEHNR; CDR2 reads FQNEAQ (reference sequence). V was cut by 5 bases and J by 8 bases, with 16 bases left in between. This CDR3 is 14 amino acids long. CDR3 loop: CASSATTGFDEQFF. CDR3 nucleotide sequence: TGTGCCAGCAGCGCAACCACAGGGTTCGATGAGCAGTTCTTC. Looking up the rest from reference TRBV7-9 and TRBJ2-1 gives the full variable domain: DTGVSQNPRHKITKRGQNVTFRCDPISEHNRLYWYRQTLGQGPEFLTYFQNEAQLEKSRLLSDRFSAERPKGSFSTLEIQRTEQGDSAMYLCASSATTGFDEQFFGPGTRLTVL.

The rearrangement links TRBV19 to TRBJ1-2; 9 bases agree with TRBD1. There are 17 residues in the CDR3. V lost 1 base, J lost 3 bases, and 9 bases stayed unmatched. From germline, CDR1 is LNHDA and CDR2 SQIVND (reference sequence). As DNA, the CDR3 is TGTGCCAGTAGTATAGGCTTGTTTCGGGACAGGGACTATGGCTACACCTTC. Encoded protein: CASSIGLFRDRDYGYTF.

The CDR3 here is CASMRWSERNTEAFF. CDR3 nucleotide sequence: TGTGCCAGCATGCGGTGGTCAGAGAGGAACACTGAAGCTTTCTTT. J is TRBJ1-1 and V is TRBV6-5; D is unclear. CDR1 and CDR2 (germline): MNHEY, SVGAGI. This CDR3 region has 15 residues. Trimming left V 7 bases short and J 1 base short, with 16 bases between.

The chain uses TRBV13 and TRBJ2-7; 7 positions agree with TRBD1. CDR3 size: 12 residues. V lost 8 bases to trimming and J lost 2 bases; unmatched junction nucleotides: 3. From germline, CDR1 is PRHDT and CDR2 FYEKMQ (reference sequence). The CDR3 nucleotides read TGTGCCAGCGGGACAGTGCCCTACGAGCAGTACTTC. Translated: CASGTVPYEQYF.

The gene calls are TRBV19 and TRBJ1-1; D might be TRBD1 (5 bases). Deletions cut 1 base from V and 0 bases from J, with 18 bases between. The CDR3 loop spans 18 amino acids. The V gene's germline CDR1 is LNHDA and CDR2 SQIVND (reference sequence). The CDR3 nucleotides read TGTGCCAGTAGTATAGGATGGGACCGGGGGACTATGAACACTGAAGCTTTCTTT. Its translation is CASSIGWDRGTMNTEAFF.

This sequence joins TRBV28 and TRBJ1-1, with D hard to call. The germline V gene encodes CDR1 MDHEN and CDR2 SYDVKM. V lost 0 bases and J lost 0, with 5 bases in between. This CDR3 comprises 14 residues. This CDR3 is CASSLWRVNTEAFF. The DNA for the CDR3 is TGTGCCAGCAGTTTATGGAGAGTGAACACTGAAGCTTTCTTT.

The V gene is TRBV7-2, the J gene TRBJ1-2; 7 nucleotides align to TRBD1. The CDR3 is 16 residues long. Germline CDR1 SGHTA, CDR2 FQGNSA. Losses at the gene ends were 3 bases for V and 4 bases for J; bases not matched to a gene: 11. The CDR3 reads CASSLSEGARIYGYTF. CDR3 bases: TGTGCCAGCAGCTTGTCGGAGGGGGCCCGGATCTATGGCTACACCTTC.

This chain uses TRBV6-6 with TRBJ1-5; D unresolved. The V end lost 2 bases, the J end lost 1 base, and 9 bases lay between the germline ends. The CDR3 has 15 amino acids. Germline assignment: CDR1 MNHNY and CDR2 SVGAGI (reference sequence). DNA for the CDR3: TGTGCCAGCAGTTACCCACAGAGAAGCAATCAGCCCCAGCATTTT. Translating gives CASSYPQRSNQPQHF.

The rearrangement joins TRBV28 to TRBJ1-5; no definite D call. The CDR3 has 16 residues. Trimming took 3 bases from V and 2 from J, leaving 14 bases between them. Germline-derived CDR1 and CDR2 are MDHEN and SYDVKM. CDR3: CASSLEPGNRNQPQHF. The CDR3 DNA follows: TGTGCCAGCAGTTTGGAGCCCGGGAACCGCAATCAGCCCCAGCATTTT. Complete variable domain (other parts from reference TRBV28 and TRBJ1-5): DVKVTQSSRYLVKRTGEKVFLECVQDMDHENMFWYRQDPGLGLRLIYFSYDVKMKEKGDIPEGYSVSREKKERFSLILESASTNQTSMYLCASSLEPGNRNQPQHFGDGTRLSIL.

This chain joins TRBV7-9 and TRBJ2-2; tentatively, D is TRBD2 (5 bases). The germline V gene has CDR1 SEHNR and CDR2 FQNEAQ (reference sequence). Trimming shortened V by 0 bases and J by 6 bases, and 11 bases separated the two germline ends. The CDR3 covers 15 residues. In nucleotides, the CDR3 is TGTGCCAGCAGCTTAGCAGGGAGTACATCCGGGGAGCTGTTTTTT. As protein: CASSLAGSTSGELFF.

The V and J genes are TRBV5-1 and TRBJ2-2, with D possibly TRBD1 on 6 matching bases. V shed 3 bases and J shed 0 bases, with 15 bases lying between them. From germline, CDR1 is SGHRS and CDR2 YFSETQ. The CDR3 loop spans 17 amino acids. The CDR3 protein is CASSWRTAHTNTGELFF. CDR3 DNA sequence: TGCGCCAGCAGCTGGCGGACAGCTCATACGAACACCGGGGAGCTGTTTTTT.

The chain employs TRBV6-5 and TRBJ1-2; 8 bases line up with TRBD1. From germline, CDR1 is MNHEY and CDR2 SVGAGI. The CDR3 runs to 15 residues. V lost 6 bases, J lost 6 bases, and 12 bases stayed unmatched. The chain's CDR3 is CASRGTGTGTDGYTF. The CDR3 bases are TGTGCCAGCAGGGGGACCGGGACAGGAACCGATGGCTACACCTTC.

Points on this clone: The junction does not match germline at one end; this may be a read error. This rearrangement joins TRBV29-1 to TRBJ1-2; D gene ambiguous. The CDR3 has 13 amino acids. CDR1 SQVTM and CDR2 ANQGSEA come from the germline V gene. The CDR3 sequence: CSVEDLQIGGIHF. Written as DNA, the CDR3 is TGCAGCGTTGAAGATCTTCAAATTGGCGGGATTCACTTC. The whole variable domain, remainder taken from reference TRBV29-1 and TRBJ1-2, is SAVISQKPSRDICQRGTSLTIQCQVDSQVTMMFWYRQQPGQSLTLIATANQGSEATYESGFVIDKFPISRPNLTFSTLTVSNMSPEDSSIYLCSVEDLQIGGIHFGSGTRLTVV.

The CDR3 bases are TGTGCCAGCAGCTTGGTAACTGAAGCTTTCTTT. It encodes CASSLVTEAFF. The V call is TRBV5-6, the J call TRBJ1-1; D gene ambiguous. From germline, CDR1 is SGHDT and CDR2 YYEEEE. The CDR3 extends over 11 amino acids. V was clipped by 0 bases and J by 5 bases, with 2 bases between them.

The chain combines TRBV7-9 with TRBJ1-2, with a weak D call TRBD1 (5 bases). Deletions cut 5 bases from V and 11 bases from J, with 15 bases between. Germline lookup yields CDR1 SEHNR and CDR2 FQNEAQ (reference sequence). CDR3 length: 12 amino acids. DNA for the CDR3: TGTGCCAGCAGCCCGAGGCGCGGGGGGTACACCTTC. Its translation: CASSPRRGGYTF.

J is TRBJ1-5 and V is TRBV7-9; no clear D gene. CDR1 and CDR2 (germline): SEHNR, FQNEAQ (reference sequence). This CDR3 contains 12 residues. Deletions cut 5 bases from V and 6 bases from J, with 8 bases between. In nucleotides, the CDR3 is TGTGCCAGCAGCCCTGGCGGTCAGCCCCAGCATTTT. It encodes CASSPGGQPQHF.

J is TRBJ2-1 and V is TRBV5-1; no clear D. CDR3 length: 13 amino acids. Germline CDR1 and CDR2: SGHRS and YFSETQ. Deletions cut 0 bases from V and 7 bases from J, with 8 bases between. Here the CDR3 DNA reads TGCGCCAGCAGCTTGGCACAGAGTAATGAGCAGTTCTTC. The encoded protein is CASSLAQSNEQFF.

The chain has TRBV27 and TRBJ2-1, with a tentative D call TRBD1 (5 bases). Germline CDR1 reads MNHEY; CDR2 reads SMNVEV (reference sequence). The CDR3 has 15 residues. V lost 2 bases, J lost 5 bases, and 13 bases lay in between. In nucleotides, the CDR3 is TGTGCCAGCAGTTTACTACAGGCGGCTAACAATGAGCAGTTCTTC. Its protein product is CASSLLQAANNEQFF.

The chain employs TRBV18 and TRBJ2-3; TRBD1 aligns across 8 bases. V lost 5 bases to trimming and J lost 4 bases; unmatched junction nucleotides: 5. The CDR3 is 14 residues long. The V gene's germline CDR1 is KGHSH and CDR2 LQKENI. CDR3 bases: TGTGCCAGCTCAGAACAGGGGGACCCAGATACGCAGTATTTT. Its translation: CASSEQGDPDTQYF. The full variable domain, in which reference TRBV18 and TRBJ2-3 provide the parts outside the CDR3, is NAGVMQNPRHLVRRRGQEARLRCSPMKGHSHVYWYRQLPEEGLKFMVYLQKENIIDESGMPKERFSAEFPKEGPSILRIQQVVRGDSAAYFCASSEQGDPDTQYFGPGTRLTVL.

The chain uses TRBV7-9 and TRBJ2-2; perhaps TRBD1 as D (6 bases). The CDR3 length is 16 residues. V lost 3 bases and J 0 bases, leaving 11 bases between the germline ends. From germline, CDR1 is SEHNR and CDR2 FQNEAQ (reference sequence). The CDR3 region is CASSFPAGANTGELFF. The CDR3 nucleotides read TGTGCCAGCAGCTTCCCGGCAGGGGCGAACACCGGGGAGCTGTTTTTT.